This record looks at one T cell receptor (beta chain) sequence and its context. This entry comes from a study of blood T cells in healthy people across ages. PCR was performed a second time for about 7 to 11 cycles using a sample-barcoded 5' primer and a J-beta primer mix. Every molecule of cDNA carried a tag from a template-switch adaptor with 12 random nucleotides. Each CDR3 protein gets one entry after TCRdb re-called the 5' RACE reads with MiXCR. The sample comprises more than 1 million distinct CDR3 sequences, under 45% of which are singletons, and approximately 17% rests with the top ten. Donors were healthy Caucasian individuals from Russia aged about 6 to 100. The length of the CDR3 is 16 residues. In germline, CDR1 is LNHNV, CDR2 YYDKDF (reference sequence). Trimming pared 5 bases from V and 1 base from J, leaving 17 bases between.

Sequenced sample: blood. The sequence derives from a woman aged 60 to 75 in good health. V and J are TRBV15 and TRBJ1-1; D is possibly TRBD1 (5 bases). The CDR3 DNA reads as TGTGCCACCAGCTTTGAGGAAGGGGTCTGGAACACTGAAGCTTTCTTT. This codes for CATSFEEGVWNTEAFF.